These T cell receptor beta chains were read from a single sample in a study of T-cell reconstitution after alpha-beta-depleted transplantation in children. TCRdb recomputed calls from the PCR reads with MiXCR, one row per CDR3 protein. The sample includes approximately 85,000 distinct CDR3 sequences, around 15% of them seen just once. The sequences come from PBMCs, mostly from graft donor cells, collected 180 days after TCRalphabeta/CD19-depleted stem cell transplant. The receptor set was obtained from a male patient aged 2-15 years who had a stem cell transplant for acute lymphoblastic leukemia, so the T cells may come from the graft donor. The CDR3 runs from the conserved cysteine through the conserved F or W. A D gene is named only where the DNA matches it firmly. A clone size is listed for some rows: how often the clone was seen (once, few, many), or a class if it is expanded.

d_call: TRBD1
clone_size: .
j_call: TRBJ2-3
v_call: TRBV29-1
cdr3_nt: TGCAGCGTTGAAGATCGAGGGACAGGGGGCCAAATCACAGATACGCAGTATTTT
cdr3_aa: CSVEDRGTGGQITDTQYF

d_call: .
clone_size: .
j_call: TRBJ2-7
v_call: TRBV5-1
cdr3_nt: TGCGCCAGCAGCTTGGTGTACAGGGTCAGCTCCTACGAGCAGTACTTC
cdr3_aa: CASSLVYRVSSYEQYF

d_call: .
clone_size: few
j_call: TRBJ2-3
v_call: TRBV12-3/TRBV12-4
cdr3_nt: TGTGCCAGCTTGAAAACAGGGACTCCGTTAATTGGCACAGATACGCAGTATTTT
cdr3_aa: CASLKTGTPLIGTDTQYF

d_call: TRBD2
clone_size: few
j_call: TRBJ2-3
v_call: TRBV29-1
cdr3_nt: TGCAGCGCTTCGGGACTAGCAACAGATACGCAGTATTTT
cdr3_aa: CSASGLATDTQYF

d_call: .
clone_size: .
j_call: TRBJ2-2
v_call: TRBV12-3/TRBV12-4
cdr3_nt: TGTGCCAGCACCGAGGGTCAGGGGGGGACCACCGGGGAGCTGTTTTTT
cdr3_aa: CASTEGQGGTTGELFF

d_call: .
clone_size: few
j_call: TRBJ1-2
v_call: TRBV2
cdr3_nt: TGTGCCAGCAGCCGCCAACGGGGGTTACAGGCTAACTATGGCTACACCTTC
cdr3_aa: CASSRQRGLQANYGYTF

d_call: .
clone_size: .
j_call: TRBJ2-7
v_call: TRBV6-5
cdr3_nt: TGTGCCAGCAGTTACTCGTCGGTCAAGGGGGCCTACGAGCAGTACTTC
cdr3_aa: CASSYSSVKGAYEQYF

d_call: .
clone_size: .
j_call: TRBJ1-5
v_call: TRBV4-3
cdr3_nt: TGCGCCAGCAGCCAAGACCGGGACAACAATCAGCCCCAGCATTTT
cdr3_aa: CASSQDRDNNQPQHF

d_call: TRBD1
clone_size: .
j_call: TRBJ1-1
v_call: TRBV19
cdr3_nt: TGTGCCAGTAGAAAAACAGGGGGCGGACAATCGAACACTGAAGCTTTCTTT
cdr3_aa: CASRKTGGGQSNTEAFF

d_call: .
clone_size: few
j_call: TRBJ2-7
v_call: TRBV20-1
cdr3_nt: TGCAGTGCTCCCCGCCGGGGCAGGGAAGTCTACGAGCAGTACTTC
cdr3_aa: CSAPRRGREVYEQYF

d_call: TRBD1
clone_size: few
j_call: TRBJ2-2
v_call: TRBV29-1
cdr3_nt: TGCAGCGCCGCCAGACAGGGAAGCACCGGGGAGCTGTTTTTT
cdr3_aa: CSAARQGSTGELFF

d_call: .
clone_size: .
j_call: TRBJ2-3
v_call: TRBV27
cdr3_nt: TGTGCCAGCAGTCCTCAGATGGGTACGCAGTATTTT
cdr3_aa: CASSPQMGTQYF

d_call: .
clone_size: few
j_call: TRBJ1-5
v_call: TRBV27
cdr3_nt: TGTGCCAGCAGTCCCACGGGGAACGATTTACAGCCCCAGCATTTT
cdr3_aa: CASSPTGNDLQPQHF